The 22 T cell receptor beta chains below all came from one sample that was sequenced in a study of T cells in Graves' hyperthyroidism and ophthalmopathy. The CDR3 regions of TCR beta were amplified from RNA transcripts. HTBI primers were the set used in a first-round RT-PCR of the TCR CDR3. TCRdb redid the calling of the multiplex PCR reads with MiXCR, one entry per CDR3 protein. The profile shows over 350,000 distinct CDR3 sequences, approximately 14% of them singletons. The sample consisted of blood. All receptors derive from a man aged 18 to 29 with Graves' ophthalmopathy.

This clonotype was recorded many times. V usage is TRBV30 and J usage is TRBJ2-5; a weak D match, TRBD1 (5 bases). Germline V lookup: CDR1 GTSNPN, CDR2 SVGIG (reference sequence). V lost 4 bases and J 1 base, leaving 10 bases between the germline ends. The CDR3 spans 13 residues. Here the CDR3 DNA reads TGTGCCTGGACGGGCAGGGCCCAAGAGACCCAGTACTTC. This codes for CAWTGRAQETQYF.

V gene TRBV27 combines with J gene TRBJ1-4; D possibly corresponds to TRBD1 (5 bases). CDR3 length: 17 residues. V was trimmed by 2 bases and J by 10 bases, leaving 23 bases between them. The germline gives CDR1 MNHEY, CDR2 SMNVEV (reference sequence). CDR3 DNA: TGTGCCAGCAGTTTACGTCCGGGACCCTCGATAAGAGGAAAACTGTTTTTT. It specifies CASSLRPGPSIRGKLFF.

The chain combines TRBV7-9 with TRBJ2-4; a possible D gene is TRBD2 (5 bases). The CDR3 spans 16 residues. Trimming left V 5 bases short and J 5 bases short, with 19 bases between. Germline CDR1 reads SEHNR; CDR2 reads FQNEAQ (reference sequence). The CDR3 nucleotides read TGTGCCAGCAGCGCTCCGGGTCGGACTGGGGAAAACATTCAGTACTTC. As protein: CASSAPGRTGENIQYF.

In DNA form, the CDR3 reads TGTGCCAGTAGTATAGGAAGAGGTACGGGGTACGGTGAGCAGTTCTTC. Amino acids: CASSIGRGTGYGEQFF. This chain links TRBV19 with TRBJ2-1, with D possibly TRBD2 on 5 matching bases. This CDR3 has 16 amino acids. Germline V gives CDR1 LNHDA, CDR2 SQIVND (reference sequence). Trimming took off 1 base at V and 9 bases at J, with 19 bases between the two ends. The full variable domain, with the rest looked up from reference TRBV19 and TRBJ2-1, is DGGITQSPKYLFRKEGQNVTLSCEQNLNHDAMYWYRQDPGQGLRLIYYSQIVNDFQKGDIAEGYSVSREKKESFPLTVTSAQKNPTAFYLCASSIGRGTGYGEQFFGPGTRLTVL.

This rearrangement joins TRBV5-1 to TRBJ2-5; D call uncertain. This CDR3 is built from 11 residues. Germline V gene data show CDR1 as SGHRS and CDR2 as YFSETQ. Between the trimmed V and J ends, which lost 0 bases and 10 bases, there was a span of 7 bases. CDR3 sequence reads: CASSLDQVQYF. DNA of the CDR3: TGCGCCAGCAGCTTGGATCAAGTCCAGTACTTC.

The J gene is TRBJ1-2, the V gene TRBV19; D uncertain. This CDR3 is built from 12 residues. Germline CDR1 LNHDA, CDR2 SQIVND (reference sequence). V shed 8 bases and J shed 5 bases, with 12 bases lying between them. The CDR3 DNA sequence: TGTGCCAGTTTAGGCAGGAAATATGGCTACACCTTC. It translates to CASLGRKYGYTF.

There are many counts of this clonotype. This sequence joins TRBV10-3 and TRBJ2-3; 9 positions agree with TRBD2. CDR3 size: 17 residues. V lost 7 bases and J lost 4; bases outside the gene matches: 15. Germline CDR1 reads ENHRY; CDR2 reads SYGVKD. CDR3 bases: TGTGCCATCAAAGGGCCGGGACTAGCTTTCTCCCCAGATACGCAGTATTTT. Translating gives CAIKGPGLAFSPDTQYF.

Ten or more counts support this clonotype. The chain recombines TRBV9 with TRBJ2-2; D perhaps matches TRBD2 (6 bases). The CDR3 has 16 amino acids. Between the trimmed V and J ends, which lost 0 bases and 7 bases, there was a span of 16 bases. Germline values: CDR1 SGDLS, CDR2 YYNGEE. CDR3 amino acids: CASSVAGGVRDGELFF. The CDR3 bases are TGTGCCAGCAGCGTAGCCGGGGGAGTACGGGACGGGGAGCTGTTTTTT.

This clonotype was observed many times. The gene calls are TRBV4-1 and TRBJ1-6, with D perhaps TRBD1 (5 bases). The CDR3 is 15 residues long. V lost 6 bases to trimming and J lost 10 bases, with 19 bases between them. The germline gives CDR1 MGHRA, CDR2 YSYEKL. The CDR3 region is CASSRRGLTGSPLHF. The CDR3 bases are TGCGCCAGCAGTAGAAGGGGCCTAACTGGATCACCCCTCCACTTT.

This clonotype was observed many times. The chain carries TRBV3-1 and TRBJ1-1, with unresolved D. Trimming pared 3 bases from V and 5 bases from J, leaving 7 bases between. The CDR3 has 12 amino acids. CDR1 LGHDT and CDR2 YNNKEL come from the germline V gene (reference sequence). CDR3 amino acids: CASSHRGTEAFF. The CDR3 DNA reads as TGTGCCAGCAGCCATCGAGGGACTGAAGCTTTCTTT.

This clonotype occurred a few times. This sequence joins TRBV24-1 and TRBJ2-5; possibly TRBD2 for D (6 bases). The CDR3 is 15 amino acids. V was shortened by 3 bases and J by 5 bases, with 15 bases between the two germline ends. The germline V gene encodes CDR1 KGHDR and CDR2 SFDVKD. The CDR3, as DNA: TGTGCCACCAGTGATCTTAGGGACTCGCGGGAGACCCAGTACTTC. Protein sequence: CATSDLRDSRETQYF.

For this clonotype: This may come from a read error, since a much larger clone is one base off. The rearrangement links TRBV7-3 to TRBJ2-7, with D unclear. The CDR3 covers 14 residues. CDR1 is SGHTA and CDR2 is FQGTGA in the germline V gene. The CDR3 region is CASSHPTLGREQYF. The CDR3 bases are TGCGCCAGCAGCCATCCAACCCTAGGGCGTGAGCAGTACTTC.

This clonotype was counted many times. This sequence joins TRBV2 and TRBJ1-1; no firm D call. Per the germline V gene, CDR1 is SNHLY and CDR2 is FYNNEI. Trimming removed 6 bases at V and 0 bases at J, with 14 bases between. The CDR3 spans 15 residues. CDR3 sequence reads: CASRKLGVVNTEAFF. The CDR3 bases are TGTGCCAGCAGAAAACTTGGGGTTGTGAACACTGAAGCTTTCTTT.

This clonotype was picked up many times. For the CDR3, the DNA is TGCAGTGCTAGAGAGGTCGTTGGCACAGATACGCAGTATTTT. It translates to CSAREVVGTDTQYF. The chain carries TRBV20-1 and TRBJ2-3; no definite D call. The V and J ends lost 0 bases and 1 base respectively, with 8 bases between them. The CDR3 has 14 residues. Germline values: CDR1 DFQATT, CDR2 SNEGSKA (reference sequence).

The V call is TRBV7-2, the J call TRBJ1-1; TRBD1 matches 8 bases. The CDR3 consists of 15 residues. Germline V lookup: CDR1 SGHTA, CDR2 FQGNSA. J gave up 2 bases and V 5 bases, and 7 bases lay outside the gene matches. The CDR3 region has the DNA TGTGCCAGCAGCCAAACAGGGGGTTTTAACACTGAAGCTTTCTTT. This gives the protein CASSQTGGFNTEAFF.

This clonotype came up many times. The chain has TRBV12-3 or TRBV12-4 and TRBJ2-7; no firm D call. The CDR3 is made up of 14 amino acids. Trimming removed 6 bases from V and 4 bases from J, with 16 bases in between. The chain's CDR3 is CASSGGVALYEQYF. CDR3 sequence (DNA): TGTGCCAGCAGCGGTGGAGTAGCCCTGTACGAGCAGTACTTC.

This clonotype was detected many times. The CDR3 DNA is TGTGCCAGCAGCTCCATAGCGGGGGGGAACACCGGGGAGCTGTTTTTT. This encodes CASSSIAGGNTGELFF. The chain has TRBV7-9 and TRBJ2-2; TRBD2 agrees at 10 bases. Germline V gives CDR1 SEHNR, CDR2 FQNEAQ (reference sequence). J was trimmed by 1 base and V by 4 bases; bases with no gene match: 3. The length of the CDR3 is 16 residues.

At least ten counts were recorded for this clonotype. J is TRBJ2-5 and V is TRBV20-1; 8 positions agree with TRBD2. Germline V CDR1 and CDR2: DFQATT, SNEGSKA (reference sequence). This CDR3 comprises 14 residues. The trim removed 1 base at V and 5 bases at J, leaving 6 bases unmatched. The CDR3, as DNA: TGCAGTGCTAGAGTCCCGCGGGAGGTCGAGACCCAGTACTTC. It specifies CSARVPREVETQYF.

This clonotype was observed many times. The chain joins TRBV4-1 to TRBJ2-5, with 7 positions matching TRBD1. From germline, CDR1 is MGHRA and CDR2 YSYEKL. V shed 3 bases and J 2 bases; nucleotides not matched to a gene: 6. The CDR3 loop spans 15 amino acids. The CDR3 DNA reads TGCGCCAGCAGCCACCAGACAGGGATGCAAGAGACCCAGTACTTC. Encoded protein: CASSHQTGMQETQYF.

Only a few counts were recorded for this clonotype. The chain couples TRBV6-1 to TRBJ2-7; 7 nucleotides align to TRBD1. CDR1 is MNHNS and CDR2 is SASEGT in the germline V gene. The length of the CDR3 is 14 residues. J gave up 7 bases and V 6 bases, and 12 bases lay outside the gene matches. CDR3 in amino acids: CASSSLTGVSEQYF. CDR3 DNA: TGTGCCAGCAGCTCCCTCACAGGGGTATCAGAGCAGTACTTC.

This sequence joins TRBV5-1 and TRBJ2-1; the match to TRBD2 covers 7 bases. V lost 3 bases, J lost 4 bases, and 13 bases stayed unmatched. This CDR3 contains 17 residues. From germline, CDR1 is SGHRS and CDR2 YFSETQ. CDR3 loop: CASSSGGSPMIYNEQFF. The CDR3 DNA is TGCGCCAGCAGCTCTGGCGGGAGCCCTATGATTTACAATGAGCAGTTCTTC.

With respect to this clonotype: A single base separates this from a much larger clone, so it may be a read error. The CDR3 DNA reads TGTGCCAGCTCACCGTACGACGCTGAAGCTTTCTTT. Translation: CASSPYDAEAFF. V usage is TRBV18 and J usage is TRBJ1-1; D remains ambiguous. From germline, CDR1 is KGHSH and CDR2 LQKENI. This CDR3 region has 12 residues. The V gene lost 3 bases and the J gene lost 6 bases, with 8 bases spanning the gap. The full variable domain, with the rest looked up from reference TRBV18 and TRBJ1-1, is NAGVMQNPRHLVRRRGQEARLRCSPMKGHSHVYWYRQLPEEGLKFMVYLQKENIIDESGMPKERFSAEFPKEGPSILRIQQVVRGDSAAYFCASSPYDAEAFFGQGTRLTVV.